Shown below are 20 T cell receptor beta chains from a single sample sequenced in a study of blood T cell repertoires in COVID-19. The assay was immunoSEQ multiplex PCR, and TCRdb's table has in-frame clones only and misses some. The repertoire consists of approximately 250,000 clones, with under 85% occurring once and the leading ten covering roughly 5.5%. Sequencing used peripheral blood. These receptors all stem from a human donor in a cohort sampled during active COVID-19.

V usage is TRBV6-6 and J usage is TRBJ1-4; D might be TRBD1 (6 bases). Germline values: CDR1 MNHNY, CDR2 SVGAGI (reference sequence). The CDR3 covers 15 residues. Deletions cut 7 bases from V and 0 bases from J, with 12 bases between. The CDR3, as DNA: TGTGCCAGCAAAAGGGGGACTACAACTAATGAAAAACTGTTTTTT. It is translated as CASKRGTTTNEKLFF.

The rearrangement links TRBV3-1 (or the pseudogene TRBV3-2) to TRBJ1-1; D remains ambiguous. The CDR3 length is 15 residues. Germline V gives CDR1 LGHDT, CDR2 YNNKEL (reference sequence). Trimming took 0 bases from V and 11 from J, leaving 19 bases between them. The DNA of the CDR3 is TGTGCCAGCAGCCAAGAAGACACCGTTTTAAATCGGGCTTTCTTT. Protein: CASSQEDTVLNRAFF.

V gene TRBV5-1 combines with J gene TRBJ2-3; D possibly corresponds to TRBD2 (5 bases). The CDR3 has 14 residues. Germline V gene sequence: CDR1 SGHRS, CDR2 YFSETQ. V was cut by 4 bases and J by 0 bases, with 9 bases left in between. The chain's CDR3 is CASSGERSTDTQYF. The CDR3 bases are TGCGCCAGCAGCGGGGAGCGTAGCACAGATACGCAGTATTTT.

J is TRBJ2-1 and V is TRBV6-6, with 7 nucleotides matching TRBD2. The CDR3 length is 16 residues. Per the germline V gene, CDR1 is MNHNY and CDR2 is SVGAGI (reference sequence). Germline trimming cut 0 bases from V and 8 bases from J; bases unmatched to any gene: 10. The CDR3 spells CASSYSTSSEGYEQFF. Here the CDR3 DNA reads TGTGCCAGCAGTTACTCGACTAGCTCGGAGGGTTATGAGCAGTTCTTC.

The J gene is TRBJ2-2, the V gene TRBV11-1; 7 bases are a match to TRBD1. Trimming took 5 bases from V and 1 from J; bases not matched to a gene: 7. The CDR3 has 16 amino acids. Germline V lookup: CDR1 SGHAT, CDR2 FQDESV (reference sequence). Written as DNA, the CDR3 is TGTGCCAGCAGCCGAGAGGGGGCAGGGAACACCGGGGAGCTGTTTTTT. Translation gives CASSREGAGNTGELFF.

This clone came up once. The chain has TRBV14 and TRBJ2-3; 8 nucleotides align to TRBD1. V trimming: 6 bases; J trimming: 5 bases; junction bases outside the gene matches: 10. The germline V gene has CDR1 SGHDN and CDR2 FVKESK. This CDR3 has 15 residues. CDR3 region: CASSRTGIQKDTQYF. The CDR3, as DNA: TGTGCCAGCAGTCGGACAGGGATCCAAAAAGATACGCAGTATTTT.

As DNA, the CDR3 is TGTGCCAGTAGTATCCCTCCACGGGGGGGGAGAGATACGCAGTATTTT. Protein sequence: CASSIPPRGGRDTQYF. V usage is TRBV19 and J usage is TRBJ2-3; 8 positions match TRBD2. This CDR3 has 16 amino acids. After removal of 3 bases from V and 5 bases from J, the junction contained 10 bases not matched to a gene. The germline V gene has CDR1 LNHDA and CDR2 SQIVND (reference sequence).

The V and J genes are TRBV6-2 or TRBV6-3 and TRBJ1-1; D might be TRBD1 (6 bases). The germline V and J ends were trimmed by 5 bases and 1 base, with 8 bases remaining between them. In germline, CDR1 is MNHEY, CDR2 SVGEGT. The CDR3 loop spans 13 amino acids. The CDR3 spells CASSPGQNTEAFF. For the CDR3, the DNA is TGTGCCAGCAGTCCGGGACAGAACACTGAAGCTTTCTTT.

The chain links TRBV5-1 to TRBJ2-7; a weak D match, TRBD2 (6 bases). The V gene lost 2 bases and the J gene lost 1 base, with 13 bases spanning the gap. Germline CDR1 SGHRS, CDR2 YFSETQ. The CDR3 runs to 15 residues. The CDR3 loop is CASSLGGAPSYEQYF. CDR3 DNA sequence: TGCGCCAGCAGCTTAGGAGGGGCCCCGTCCTACGAGCAGTACTTC.

V usage is TRBV6-5 and J usage is TRBJ1-1; 7 bases agree with TRBD1. The germline gives CDR1 MNHEY, CDR2 SVGAGI. After removal of 2 bases from V and 2 bases from J, the junction contained 2 bases not matched to a gene. This CDR3 is 14 amino acids long. The CDR3 sequence: CASSYRGLNTEAFF. CDR3 DNA: TGTGCCAGCAGTTACAGGGGGCTTAACACTGAAGCTTTCTTT.

The chain combines TRBV3-1 (or the pseudogene TRBV3-2) with TRBJ2-1; D gene unclear. The CDR3 runs 17 residues. The germline gives CDR1 LGHDT, CDR2 YNNKEL (reference sequence). Trimming stripped 7 bases from V and 0 bases from J, with 19 bases between. The CDR3 sequence: CASTSRVRQSSYNEQFF. Here the CDR3 DNA reads TGTGCCAGCACCTCTCGGGTCCGGCAGAGCTCCTACAATGAGCAGTTCTTC.

The chain joins TRBV7-9 to TRBJ2-7; a possible D gene is TRBD2 (6 bases). The V gene's germline CDR1 is SEHNR and CDR2 FQNEAQ (reference sequence). The CDR3 covers 15 residues. Trimming removed 1 base at V and 4 bases at J, with 14 bases between. The DNA of the CDR3 is TGTGCCAGCAGCTTAGGGGACTTAGGACTTTACGAGCAGTACTTC. Protein product: CASSLGDLGLYEQYF.

The chain has TRBV7-2 and TRBJ1-4; maybe TRBD1 (6 bases). V was pared by 1 base and J by 5 bases, with 8 bases between. The CDR3 sequence is 14 residues long. Germline loops: CDR1 SGHTA, CDR2 FQGNSA. CDR3: CASSLGTENEKLFF. CDR3 sequence (DNA): TGTGCCAGCAGCTTAGGGACAGAGAATGAAAAACTGTTTTTT.

The rearrangement links TRBV27 to TRBJ2-7; weak D call: TRBD2 (5 bases). Germline V lookup: CDR1 MNHEY, CDR2 SMNVEV (reference sequence). V lost 6 bases and J 7 bases, leaving 13 bases between the germline ends. This CDR3 contains 12 residues. The CDR3 reads CASSDRGSEQYF. The CDR3 DNA sequence: TGTGCCAGCAGCGATCGGGGTTCGGAGCAGTACTTC.

The chain combines TRBV18 with TRBJ1-1, with D tentatively TRBD1 (5 bases). This CDR3 spans 13 amino acids. From germline, CDR1 is KGHSH and CDR2 LQKENI. Between the trimmed V and J ends, which lost 3 bases and 3 bases, there was a span of 8 bases. CDR3 bases: TGTGCCAGCTCACCCGGGGGGGACACTGAAGCTTTCTTT. Translation: CASSPGGDTEAFF.

V is TRBV28 and J is TRBJ1-1, with a tentative D call TRBD1 (6 bases). The CDR3 runs 12 residues. From germline, CDR1 is MDHEN and CDR2 SYDVKM. Trimming removed 4 bases at V and 10 bases at J, with 13 bases between. The DNA for the CDR3 is TGTGCCAGCAGTTCAGCAGGGGTTGGAGCTTTCTTT. Translation: CASSSAGVGAFF.

The CDR3 here is CASTPGQGTGELFF. The CDR3 coding sequence is TGTGCCAGCACTCCGGGACAGGGGACCGGGGAGCTGTTTTTT. The chain uses TRBV28 and TRBJ2-2, with TRBD1 matching 10 bases. V lost 7 bases and J lost 5; bases outside the gene matches: 4. There are 14 residues in the CDR3. Germline lookup yields CDR1 MDHEN and CDR2 SYDVKM.

V usage is TRBV11-2 and J usage is TRBJ2-3, with 13 bases fitting TRBD2. The CDR3 spans 16 residues. After removal of 3 bases from V and 4 bases from J, the junction contained 4 bases not matched to a gene. Germline V gene sequence: CDR1 SGHAT, CDR2 FQNNGV. CDR3 in DNA: TGTGCCAGCAGCTTCGGACTAGCGGGAGCATCAGATACGCAGTATTTT. Translated: CASSFGLAGASDTQYF.

This clone was seen just once. The chain employs TRBV19 and TRBJ1-4, with 9 bases fitting TRBD1. CDR1 and CDR2 (germline): LNHDA, SQIVND (reference sequence). J lost 11 bases, V lost 6 bases, and 7 bases had no gene match. The CDR3 runs to 13 residues. Here the CDR3 reads CASRGTGSLKLFF. In DNA form, the CDR3 reads TGTGCCAGTAGAGGGACAGGGAGTTTGAAACTGTTTTTT.

The J gene is TRBJ1-3, the V gene TRBV5-1; weak D call: TRBD1 (6 bases). With 1 base removed from V and 1 base from J, the gap between germline ends came to 12 bases. CDR1 and CDR2 (germline): SGHRS, YFSETQ. The CDR3 length is 16 residues. CDR3 in DNA: TGCGCCAGCAGCTTGCCAGGGGTAGGGTCTGGAAACACCATATATTTT. Amino acid sequence: CASSLPGVGSGNTIYF.